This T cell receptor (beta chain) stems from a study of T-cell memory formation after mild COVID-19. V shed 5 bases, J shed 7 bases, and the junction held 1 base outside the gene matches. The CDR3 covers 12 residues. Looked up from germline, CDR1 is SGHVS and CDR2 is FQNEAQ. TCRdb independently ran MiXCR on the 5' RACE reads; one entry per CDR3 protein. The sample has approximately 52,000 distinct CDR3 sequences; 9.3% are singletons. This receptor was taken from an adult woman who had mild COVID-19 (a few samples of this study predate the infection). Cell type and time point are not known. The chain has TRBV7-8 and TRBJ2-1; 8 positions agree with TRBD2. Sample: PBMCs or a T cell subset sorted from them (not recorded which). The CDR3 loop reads CASSPSGNEQFF. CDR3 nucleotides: TGTGCCAGCAGCCCTAGCGGGAATGAGCAGTTCTTC.